The clone carrying this T cell receptor (beta chain) was recorded many times. The target antigen is unknown. The sample belongs to a study of blood T cells in healthy people across ages. Regarding the study as a whole: More naive CD4+ cells and higher diversity marked long-lived donors relative to aged donors. Diversity estimated from one million T cells was considered an underestimate.

Trimming shortened V by 1 base and J by 1 base, and 8 bases separated the two germline ends. The CDR3 runs 15 residues. Germline lookup yields CDR1 SGHAT and CDR2 FQNNGV. Primed by a sample-barcoded 5' primer and a J-beta primer mix, a second PCR proceeded for about 6 to 11 cycles. Every molecule of cDNA carried a tag from a template-switch adaptor with 12 random nucleotides. At least 2.5 million CDR3-containing paired-end reads were obtained per sample. MiXCR, run by TCRdb on the 5' RACE reads, gives a single entry per CDR3 protein. This sample has around 650,000 distinct CDR3 sequences; roughly 32% occur once, and the top ten carry 15% to 17%.

Sequencing was performed on blood. This receptor was taken from a woman of 80 years or more in good health. V is TRBV11-2 and J is TRBJ1-5; weak D call: TRBD1 (5 bases). CDR3 region: CASSLGDSSNQPQHF. The DNA for the CDR3 is TGTGCCAGCAGCTTAGGGGACTCCAGCAATCAGCCCCAGCATTTT.